This T cell receptor beta chain was profiled in a study of control samples from healthy donors and cancer patients. Per germline, CDR1 SQVTM and CDR2 ANQGSEA. The trim removed 7 bases at V and 14 bases at J, leaving 13 bases unmatched. This CDR3 contains 13 residues. Sequencing was performed with immunoSEQ multiplex PCR; in TCRdb, only in-frame clones are kept and a portion is missing. The sample includes 130,000 to 150,000 clones, about nine tenths seen only once; the top ten take roughly 3.2%. This sequence joins TRBV29-1 and TRBJ2-3; TRBD2 matches 12 bases. The TCR originated in a man aged 25-45 years in good health. Sequenced: blood. The CDR3 sequence: CSAMKASGGALYF. In nucleotides, the CDR3 is TGCAGCGCCATGAAAGCTAGCGGGGGGGCTTTGTATTTT.